The entry below describes one T cell receptor (beta chain). The sample belongs to a study of blood T cell repertoires in COVID-19. About the study: T cells, B-cell-depleted T cells, or PBMCs supplied cDNA or gDNA.

Trimming took off 9 bases at V and 5 bases at J, with 16 bases between the two ends. The germline gives CDR1 WNHNN, CDR2 SYGVQD (reference sequence). This CDR3 is built from 13 residues. Under the authors' procedure: Reference gene primer amplification gave nucleated cell count estimates. Generated by immunoSEQ multiplex PCR, the TCRdb table keeps only in-frame clones and is missing some. For V, J and clone size, that table is used; D and trimming come from the DNA. The sample shows some 240,000 clones, around 83% of them seen only once. The clonotype comes from a man in his forties or fifties with active or convalescent COVID-19. Sequenced input: peripheral blood. The chain has TRBV10-1 and TRBJ2-5, with D possibly being TRBD2 (7 bases). CDR3 sequence: CARGGRVLETQYF. The DNA for the CDR3 is TGCGCCAGAGGGGGGAGGGTGTTGGAGACCCAGTACTTC.